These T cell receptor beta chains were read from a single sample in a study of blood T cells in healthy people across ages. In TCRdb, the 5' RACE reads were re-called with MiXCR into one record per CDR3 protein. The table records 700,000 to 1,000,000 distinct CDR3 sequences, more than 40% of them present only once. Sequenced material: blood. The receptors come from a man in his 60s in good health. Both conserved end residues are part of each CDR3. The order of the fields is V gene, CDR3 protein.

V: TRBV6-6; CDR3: CASTRTGGPLPYEQYF
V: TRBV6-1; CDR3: CASRQPSNNEQFF
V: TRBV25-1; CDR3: CASSDSRGFGANVLTF
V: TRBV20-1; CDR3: CSARMGIRNTGELFF
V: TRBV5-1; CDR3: CASSLVVAGTDTQYF
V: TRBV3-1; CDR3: CASSQAGGNYNEQFF
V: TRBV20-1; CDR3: CSAGTSGYEQYF
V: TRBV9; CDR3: CASSATSSNEQFF
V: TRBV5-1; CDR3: CASSLEAPPAEKLFF
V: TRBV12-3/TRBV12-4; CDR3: CASSPASGGRGTEAFF
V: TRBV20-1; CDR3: CSAVDTNTEAFF
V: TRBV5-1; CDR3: CASSSSGGTPNEQFF
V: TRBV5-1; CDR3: CASTLAGGTDTQYF
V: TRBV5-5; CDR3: CASGLAAVERQYF
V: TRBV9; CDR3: CASSVQQPALGNNQPQHF
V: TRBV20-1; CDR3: CSARVLGGRGTGELFF
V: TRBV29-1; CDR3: CSVAGRDTEAFF
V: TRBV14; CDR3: CASSRPGQVGETQYF
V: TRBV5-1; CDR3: CASRSEGTNEKLFF
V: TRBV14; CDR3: CASSQASGTGSVDGYTF
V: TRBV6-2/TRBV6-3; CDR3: CASSYAGVKETQYF
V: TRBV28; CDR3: CASGVGSQPQHF
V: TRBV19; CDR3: CASSRSGSYEQYF
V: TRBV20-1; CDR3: CSGGGPNEKLFF
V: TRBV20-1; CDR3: CSASQSREQFF
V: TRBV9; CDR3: CASSVGIPTDTQYF
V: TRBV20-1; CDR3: CSASSDSTTNTQYF
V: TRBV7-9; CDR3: CASSLGPRGNIQYF
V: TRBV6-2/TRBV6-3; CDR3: CASSYMGTGPHEQYF
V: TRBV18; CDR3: CASSPQTGPNEQYF
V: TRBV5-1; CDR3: CASSSRGQGRETQYF
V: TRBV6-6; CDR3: CASSTGTGVYEQFF
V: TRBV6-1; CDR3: CASSDMDKRLFFREQFF
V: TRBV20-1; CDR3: CSARVGGAPNEQFF
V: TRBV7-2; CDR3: CASSPPGQGRETQYF
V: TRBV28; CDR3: CASSLHPKTQYF
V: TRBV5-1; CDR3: CASSPPGDKNIQYF
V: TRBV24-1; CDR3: CATSDRTEPTDTLYF
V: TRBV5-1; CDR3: CASSLLDRNTEAFF
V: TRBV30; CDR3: CAWSVETQYF
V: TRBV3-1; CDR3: CASSLRTTSNYGYTF
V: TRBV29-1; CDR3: CSAARTQETQYF
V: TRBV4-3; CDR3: CASSQERYYKETQYF
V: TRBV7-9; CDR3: CASSLAERIHTGELFF
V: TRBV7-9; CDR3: CASSLSGGHNEQFF
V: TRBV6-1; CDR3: CASSEAQVEGYTF
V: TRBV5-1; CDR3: CASSMDSRNYGYTF
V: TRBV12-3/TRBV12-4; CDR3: CASTKDRGLPYEQYF
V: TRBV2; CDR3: CASNGINGQFF
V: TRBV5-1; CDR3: CASSLYEINEVEAFF
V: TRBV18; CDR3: CASSPLDSPFYNEQFF
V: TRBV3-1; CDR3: CASSPTGTEGLNEQFF
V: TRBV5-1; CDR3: CASSLEDRATEAFF
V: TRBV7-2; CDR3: CASSSVGVGDYGYTF
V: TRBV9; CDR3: CASSVAGLVTHEQYF
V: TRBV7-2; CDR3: CASSPSPDSSLYGYTF